Listed below are T cell receptor beta chains from one sample, sequenced in a study of early T cells in non-severe SARS-CoV-2 infection. TCRdb ran MiXCR on the 5' RACE reads and lists one entry per CDR3 protein. The table includes 45,000 to 55,000 distinct CDR3 sequences, roughly 6.8% detected once. The specimen sequenced was whole blood. The receptors were gathered from an adult who was a healthcare worker with PCR-confirmed SARS-CoV-2 infection or an uninfected control (not recorded which). CDR3s include the opening cysteine and the closing phenylalanine or tryptophan. Fields, in order: D gene, clone size, J gene, V gene, CDR3 DNA, CDR3 protein. The D gene is left open where the match is weak. Clone size is not always given. Where it is, it says once, few, many or a class for expanded clones.

D gene: -
clone size: few
J gene: TRBJ2-1
V gene: TRBV15
CDR3 DNA: TGTGCCACCGCGGGACAATCCTACAATGAGCAGTTCTTC
CDR3 protein: CATAGQSYNEQFF

D gene: -
clone size: many
J gene: TRBJ2-3
V gene: TRBV5-1
CDR3 DNA: TGCGCCAGCAGCTTGGACGCGGGGAGCACAGATACGCAGTATTTT
CDR3 protein: CASSLDAGSTDTQYF

D gene: TRBD1
clone size: few
J gene: TRBJ1-5
V gene: TRBV19
CDR3 DNA: TGTGCCAGTATGGTTACAGGGGTCGGCAATCAGCCCCAGCATTTT
CDR3 protein: CASMVTGVGNQPQHF

D gene: TRBD1
clone size: many
J gene: TRBJ1-4
V gene: TRBV11-3
CDR3 DNA: TGTGCCAGCAGCCGACCCGGGACAGGGAATGAAAAACTGTTTTTT
CDR3 protein: CASSRPGTGNEKLFF

D gene: -
clone size: many
J gene: TRBJ2-1
V gene: TRBV11-3
CDR3 DNA: TGTGCCAGCAGCCTAAGCGGAGTTGACTACAATGAGCAGTTCTTC
CDR3 protein: CASSLSGVDYNEQFF

D gene: -
clone size: few
J gene: TRBJ2-3
V gene: TRBV12-3/TRBV12-4
CDR3 DNA: TGTGCCAGCAGTTCGACGTCTGGTGGTTCCCAGTATTTT
CDR3 protein: CASSSTSGGSQYF

D gene: TRBD2
clone size: few
J gene: TRBJ2-1
V gene: TRBV3-1
CDR3 DNA: TGTGCCAGCACCCTTTCGACTAGCGGGGGGGCGACCCAGTTTGAGCAGTTCTTC
CDR3 protein: CASTLSTSGGATQFEQFF

D gene: -
clone size: many
J gene: TRBJ2-3
V gene: TRBV15
CDR3 DNA: TGTGCCACCAGCAGAGGTCCGGCTAGCACAGATACGCAGTATTTT
CDR3 protein: CATSRGPASTDTQYF

D gene: -
clone size: many
J gene: TRBJ2-7
V gene: TRBV20-1
CDR3 DNA: TGCAGTGCTAGACGGGGGACCTACGAGCAGTACTTC
CDR3 protein: CSARRGTYEQYF

D gene: TRBD2
clone size: -
J gene: TRBJ2-3
V gene: TRBV19
CDR3 DNA: TGTGCCAGTAGTGTTGGTAGCGGGGGCCCTAGCACAGATACGCAGTATTTT
CDR3 protein: CASSVGSGGPSTDTQYF

D gene: -
clone size: many
J gene: TRBJ2-3
V gene: TRBV20-1
CDR3 DNA: TGCAGTGCTAGATGGGAGGCTAGCGCCACAGATACGCAGTATTTT
CDR3 protein: CSARWEASATDTQYF

D gene: -
clone size: many
J gene: TRBJ2-7
V gene: TRBV15
CDR3 DNA: TGTGCCACCAGCAGAGACCAATCGAGCGACGAGCAGTACTTC
CDR3 protein: CATSRDQSSDEQYF

D gene: TRBD1
clone size: many
J gene: TRBJ1-2
V gene: TRBV7-9
CDR3 DNA: TGTGCCAGCAGCTTAGCCAGGGGGCATGGCTACACCTTC
CDR3 protein: CASSLARGHGYTF

D gene: -
clone size: many
J gene: TRBJ2-7
V gene: TRBV20-1
CDR3 DNA: TGCAGTGCTAGAGGAACTCTCGGGACACCTTACGAGCAGTACTTC
CDR3 protein: CSARGTLGTPYEQYF

D gene: -
clone size: few
J gene: TRBJ1-6
V gene: TRBV28
CDR3 DNA: TGTGCCAGCGGGCTACGGGACTCCTATAATTCACCCCTCCACTTT
CDR3 protein: CASGLRDSYNSPLHF

D gene: -
clone size: -
J gene: TRBJ2-3
V gene: TRBV12-3/TRBV12-4
CDR3 DNA: TGTGCCAGCAGTCCGGGGGTGGATACGCAGTATTTT
CDR3 protein: CASSPGVDTQYF

D gene: -
clone size: many
J gene: TRBJ1-1
V gene: TRBV6-2/TRBV6-3
CDR3 DNA: TGTGCCAGCAGTCCCAGGTCCCCAACGGACACTGAAGCTTTCTTT
CDR3 protein: CASSPRSPTDTEAFF

D gene: -
clone size: many
J gene: TRBJ2-2
V gene: TRBV6-2/TRBV6-3
CDR3 DNA: TGTGCCAGCAGTTATGTTGGTGGTCCGAACACCGGGGAGCTGTTTTTT
CDR3 protein: CASSYVGGPNTGELFF

D gene: TRBD1
clone size: many
J gene: TRBJ2-1
V gene: TRBV12-3/TRBV12-4
CDR3 DNA: TGTGCCAGCAGTCGCACAAGGGACAGGGGCGGGAATGAGCAGTTCTTC
CDR3 protein: CASSRTRDRGGNEQFF

D gene: -
clone size: many
J gene: TRBJ2-7
V gene: TRBV11-2
CDR3 DNA: TGTGCCAGCAGCTTACAGGGGATGTCCTACGAGCAGTACTTC
CDR3 protein: CASSLQGMSYEQYF

D gene: -
clone size: many
J gene: TRBJ2-3
V gene: TRBV20-1
CDR3 DNA: TGCAGTGCTATCTACCGCCCACAAGGGGTTGGTAGCACAGATACGCAGTATTTT
CDR3 protein: CSAIYRPQGVGSTDTQYF

D gene: -
clone size: many
J gene: TRBJ2-3
V gene: TRBV7-3
CDR3 DNA: TGTGCCAGCAGCTTAACTAGCGCTAGCACAGATACGCAGTATTTT
CDR3 protein: CASSLTSASTDTQYF

D gene: TRBD1
clone size: -
J gene: TRBJ2-7
V gene: TRBV6-2/TRBV6-3
CDR3 DNA: TGTGCCAGCAGTTACACCACCGGGACAGGCTTCTCCTCCTACGTGCAGTACTTC
CDR3 protein: CASSYTTGTGFSSYVQYF